This is a list of T cell receptor beta chains from one sample in a study of T cell responses to AZD1222 COVID-19 vaccine. Using immunoSEQ multiplex PCR, the repertoire was profiled, and TCRdb retains in-frame clones only, with some absent. The sample lists fewer than 150,000 clones, 90% seen once, with about 1.5% in the top ten. The sequencing used peripheral blood, collected 28 days after the second AZD1222 dose. These TCRs come from an adult who received the AZD1222 COVID-19 vaccine. The CDR3 runs from the conserved cysteine through the conserved F or W. The order of the fields is D gene, J gene, clone size, V gene, CDR3 DNA, CDR3 protein. A D gene is named only where the DNA matches it firmly. For some rows the clone size is stated as once, few or many, or as a class when expanded; others skip it.

d_call: NA; j_call: TRBJ2-1; clone_size: NA; v_call: TRBV7-8; cdr3_nt: TGTGCCAGCAGCTTAGCTCGGGGTGGGGGGAATGAGCAGTTCTTC; cdr3_aa: CASSLARGGGNEQFF
d_call: TRBD1; j_call: TRBJ2-1; clone_size: NA; v_call: TRBV7-9; cdr3_nt: TGTGCCAGCAGCTCCCTCCGGGGGACAGGGGACAATGAGCAGTTCTTC; cdr3_aa: CASSSLRGTGDNEQFF
d_call: NA; j_call: TRBJ1-1; clone_size: NA; v_call: TRBV6-1; cdr3_nt: TGTGCCAGCAGTGATCGCGACAGATCCATGAACACTGAAGCTTTCTTT; cdr3_aa: CASSDRDRSMNTEAFF
d_call: NA; j_call: TRBJ1-3; clone_size: NA; v_call: TRBV5-6; cdr3_nt: TGTGCCAGCAGCTTGGCGGGCCCAAATGGAAACACCATATATTTT; cdr3_aa: CASSLAGPNGNTIYF
d_call: NA; j_call: TRBJ2-1; clone_size: once; v_call: TRBV10-3; cdr3_nt: TGTGCCATCAATTCACAGGGGGGGGGACTGAACAATGAGCAGTTCTTC; cdr3_aa: CAINSQGGGLNNEQFF
d_call: TRBD1; j_call: TRBJ1-5; clone_size: NA; v_call: TRBV9; cdr3_nt: TGTGCCAGCAGCGTAGGACAGGGGGGCAATCAGCCCCAGCATTTT; cdr3_aa: CASSVGQGGNQPQHF
d_call: TRBD1; j_call: TRBJ1-1; clone_size: NA; v_call: TRBV4-1; cdr3_nt: TGCGCCAGCAGCCACAGGGGGCTCAACACTGAAGCTTTCTTT; cdr3_aa: CASSHRGLNTEAFF
d_call: TRBD1; j_call: TRBJ1-6; clone_size: NA; v_call: TRBV14; cdr3_nt: TGTGCCAGCAGCCACTCCGGGACAGTTAATTCACCCCTCCACTTT; cdr3_aa: CASSHSGTVNSPLHF
d_call: NA; j_call: TRBJ1-5; clone_size: NA; v_call: TRBV20-1; cdr3_nt: TGCAGTGCTAGTAGCCTGGGACAACGGAGTCCGGGTGCCCAGCATTTT; cdr3_aa: CSASSLGQRSPGAQHF
d_call: NA; j_call: TRBJ1-1; clone_size: NA; v_call: TRBV7-2; cdr3_nt: TGTGCCAGCAGCTTACAGGCCCCGAACACTGAAGCTTTCTTT; cdr3_aa: CASSLQAPNTEAFF
d_call: NA; j_call: TRBJ2-3; clone_size: NA; v_call: TRBV9; cdr3_nt: TGTGCCAGCAGCGCCCGGGGACAAACGCCTAGCACAGATACGCAGTATTTT; cdr3_aa: CASSARGQTPSTDTQYF
d_call: TRBD1; j_call: TRBJ1-1; clone_size: once; v_call: TRBV24-1; cdr3_nt: TGTGCCACGCAGGACAGGGTAGGTGGTGAAGCTTTCTTT; cdr3_aa: CATQDRVGGEAFF
d_call: TRBD2; j_call: TRBJ2-1; clone_size: NA; v_call: TRBV30; cdr3_nt: TGTGCCTGGGACGTAGCGGGGGGGTTGTATGAGCAGTTCTTC; cdr3_aa: CAWDVAGGLYEQFF
d_call: NA; j_call: TRBJ2-1; clone_size: few; v_call: TRBV18; cdr3_nt: TGTGCCAGCTCCCTCGAGAGTTACAATGAGCAGTTCTTC; cdr3_aa: CASSLESYNEQFF
d_call: TRBD1; j_call: TRBJ1-4; clone_size: NA; v_call: TRBV14; cdr3_nt: TGTGCCAGCAGCCCGCTACAGGGGGCTGGGGCGGGGGAAAAACTGTTTTTT; cdr3_aa: CASSPLQGAGAGEKLFF
d_call: TRBD1; j_call: TRBJ2-2; clone_size: NA; v_call: TRBV7-6; cdr3_nt: TGTGCCAGCAGCCGGACAGGGGGGTTGTCCGGGGAGCTGTTTTTT; cdr3_aa: CASSRTGGLSGELFF
d_call: NA; j_call: TRBJ1-3; clone_size: once; v_call: TRBV10-3; cdr3_nt: TGTGCCATCAGTGACCCCCCGGGAGGCAGCTCTGGAAACACCATATATTTT; cdr3_aa: CAISDPPGGSSGNTIYF
d_call: NA; j_call: TRBJ2-5; clone_size: NA; v_call: TRBV18; cdr3_nt: TGTGCCAGCTCACCGACTCAGGGGATCGGGGAGACCCAGTACTTC; cdr3_aa: CASSPTQGIGETQYF
d_call: NA; j_call: TRBJ2-1; clone_size: NA; v_call: TRBV4-3; cdr3_nt: TGCGCCAGCAGCCAAGATTTCCAGAGCTCCTACAATGAGCAGTTCTTC; cdr3_aa: CASSQDFQSSYNEQFF
d_call: TRBD2; j_call: TRBJ2-5; clone_size: once; v_call: TRBV3-1/TRBV3-2; cdr3_nt: TGTGCCAGCAGCCACCCTAGCGGGGGGGAGACCCAGTACTTC; cdr3_aa: CASSHPSGGETQYF
d_call: NA; j_call: TRBJ1-2; clone_size: NA; v_call: TRBV27; cdr3_nt: TGTGCCAGCAGACGACCTCAGGGTTTGGGTGGCTACACCTTC; cdr3_aa: CASRRPQGLGGYTF
d_call: TRBD1; j_call: TRBJ1-5; clone_size: NA; v_call: TRBV6-5; cdr3_nt: TGTGCCAGCTCCCCAGGGGGTAGCAATCAGCCCCAGCATTTT; cdr3_aa: CASSPGGSNQPQHF
d_call: TRBD1; j_call: TRBJ1-4; clone_size: NA; v_call: TRBV5-1; cdr3_nt: TGCGCCAGCAGTAGGGACAGCCCGACTAATGAAAAACTGTTTTTT; cdr3_aa: CASSRDSPTNEKLFF
d_call: NA; j_call: TRBJ2-7; clone_size: NA; v_call: TRBV9; cdr3_nt: TGTGCCAGCAGCCCAACAGGGACCTACGAGCAGTACTTC; cdr3_aa: CASSPTGTYEQYF
d_call: NA; j_call: TRBJ1-1; clone_size: NA; v_call: TRBV18; cdr3_nt: TGTGCCAGCTCACCACAGGGCCCCCACACTGAAGCTTTCTTT; cdr3_aa: CASSPQGPHTEAFF
d_call: NA; j_call: TRBJ2-1; clone_size: NA; v_call: TRBV6-2/TRBV6-3; cdr3_nt: TGTGCCAGCAGCCGGCGAGGGGGACTTTTCGTTAATGAGCAGTTCTTC; cdr3_aa: CASSRRGGLFVNEQFF
d_call: TRBD2; j_call: TRBJ2-1; clone_size: once; v_call: TRBV10-2; cdr3_nt: TGCGCCAGCAGGGTAGCGGGGGCAAACTACAATGAGCAGTTCTTC; cdr3_aa: CASRVAGANYNEQFF
d_call: NA; j_call: TRBJ1-2; clone_size: NA; v_call: TRBV24-1; cdr3_nt: TGTGCCACCAGTGATGGGGACGGCGGCTACACCTTC; cdr3_aa: CATSDGDGGYTF
d_call: TRBD1; j_call: TRBJ2-5; clone_size: NA; v_call: TRBV6-5; cdr3_nt: TGTGCCAGCACAGGACAGGGGGCGGGGGAGACCCAGTACTTC; cdr3_aa: CASTGQGAGETQYF
d_call: NA; j_call: TRBJ1-1; clone_size: NA; v_call: TRBV5-1; cdr3_nt: TGCGCCAGCAGACAGGGAAGTAACTCTGAAGCTTTCTTT; cdr3_aa: CASRQGSNSEAFF
d_call: TRBD1; j_call: TRBJ1-1; clone_size: NA; v_call: TRBV5-6; cdr3_nt: TGTGCCAGCAGCTTGAATCCGACAGGGCCCTCTGAAGCTTTCTTT; cdr3_aa: CASSLNPTGPSEAFF
d_call: NA; j_call: TRBJ1-1; clone_size: NA; v_call: TRBV7-3; cdr3_nt: TGTGCCAGCAGCCCGCAGGGACTTTCTGAAGCTTTCTTT; cdr3_aa: CASSPQGLSEAFF
d_call: NA; j_call: TRBJ2-5; clone_size: NA; v_call: TRBV6-5; cdr3_nt: TGTGCCAGCAGAACAGACCTCCAAGAGACCCAGTACTTC; cdr3_aa: CASRTDLQETQYF
d_call: NA; j_call: TRBJ1-5; clone_size: once; v_call: TRBV5-3; cdr3_nt: TGTGCCAGAAGCTTGGCACACAATCAGCCCCAGCATTTT; cdr3_aa: CARSLAHNQPQHF
d_call: NA; j_call: TRBJ2-2; clone_size: few; v_call: TRBV10-3; cdr3_nt: TGTGCCATCAGTGAGTCGTCGTCGGGTACCGGGGAGCTGTTTTTT; cdr3_aa: CAISESSSGTGELFF
d_call: NA; j_call: TRBJ1-2; clone_size: NA; v_call: TRBV28; cdr3_nt: TGTGCCAGCAGCCTAGGACAGTTATTTTATGGCTACACCTTC; cdr3_aa: CASSLGQLFYGYTF
d_call: NA; j_call: TRBJ1-2; clone_size: NA; v_call: TRBV29-1; cdr3_nt: TGCAGCGTTGACGTGGATGGCTACACCTTC; cdr3_aa: CSVDVDGYTF
d_call: TRBD2; j_call: TRBJ2-3; clone_size: NA; v_call: TRBV3-1/TRBV3-2; cdr3_nt: TGTGCCAGCAGCCACCTAGCGGGTAGAGATACGCAGTATTTT; cdr3_aa: CASSHLAGRDTQYF
d_call: TRBD2; j_call: TRBJ2-1; clone_size: NA; v_call: TRBV4-2; cdr3_nt: TGTGCCAGCAGCCAAGGGGGACTACCTAGGGATGAGCAGTTCTTC; cdr3_aa: CASSQGGLPRDEQFF
d_call: NA; j_call: TRBJ2-2; clone_size: NA; v_call: TRBV9; cdr3_nt: TGTGCCAGCAGCTCCGGAACCACCGGGGAGCTGTTTTTT; cdr3_aa: CASSSGTTGELFF
d_call: NA; j_call: TRBJ2-1; clone_size: NA; v_call: TRBV4-3; cdr3_nt: TGCGCCAGCAGCCAAGATCAAGTGGGAGTACCCTACAATGAGCAGTTCTTC; cdr3_aa: CASSQDQVGVPYNEQFF
d_call: TRBD1; j_call: TRBJ1-2; clone_size: NA; v_call: TRBV10-3; cdr3_nt: TGTGCCAGCACAGTGACAGGGAATGGCTACACCTTC; cdr3_aa: CASTVTGNGYTF
d_call: NA; j_call: TRBJ1-1; clone_size: NA; v_call: TRBV25-1; cdr3_nt: TGTGCCAGCAGCTACAGCGCTGAAGCTTTCTTT; cdr3_aa: CASSYSAEAFF
d_call: TRBD1; j_call: TRBJ1-1; clone_size: NA; v_call: TRBV28; cdr3_nt: TGTGCCAGCAGTTTACCTACAGGGGCGGCGGCTGAAGCTTTCTTT; cdr3_aa: CASSLPTGAAAEAFF
d_call: NA; j_call: TRBJ2-5; clone_size: NA; v_call: TRBV6-5; cdr3_nt: TGTGCCAGCAGACCTCTCACCGGGACCCAGGGGACCCAGTACTTC; cdr3_aa: CASRPLTGTQGTQYF
d_call: TRBD2; j_call: TRBJ2-5; clone_size: NA; v_call: TRBV12-5; cdr3_nt: TGTGCTAGTGGTAGTAGCGGGAGGAGAGGGGAGACCCAGTACTTC; cdr3_aa: CASGSSGRRGETQYF
d_call: NA; j_call: TRBJ1-2; clone_size: NA; v_call: TRBV7-9; cdr3_nt: TGTGCCAGCAGCCCCCGGGGGGCTTCGCAGGATGGCTACACCTTC; cdr3_aa: CASSPRGASQDGYTF
d_call: TRBD1; j_call: TRBJ2-1; clone_size: NA; v_call: TRBV28; cdr3_nt: TGTGCCAGCAGTAACCGGGACAGGGGGTTCAACAATGAGCAGTTCTTC; cdr3_aa: CASSNRDRGFNNEQFF
d_call: NA; j_call: TRBJ1-1; clone_size: NA; v_call: TRBV3-1/TRBV3-2; cdr3_nt: TGTGCCAGCAGCCAAGGGGTAGGGCAGGGAGAAGCTTTCTTT; cdr3_aa: CASSQGVGQGEAFF
d_call: NA; j_call: TRBJ1-1; clone_size: once; v_call: TRBV27; cdr3_nt: TGTGCCAGCAGTTTGAGGGGGGGGAACACTGAAGCTTTCTTT; cdr3_aa: CASSLRGGNTEAFF
d_call: NA; j_call: TRBJ1-2; clone_size: NA; v_call: TRBV29-1; cdr3_nt: TGCAGTGGTGAGAGGGTTCAAGGCAATGGCTACACCTTC; cdr3_aa: CSGERVQGNGYTF